This TCR beta chain was obtained from a study of blood T cells in healthy people across ages. Whole-study findings and limits: There was no known CMV status for donors, so expanded clonotype changes were possibly confounded.

Primers used in a second PCR of about 7 to 12 cycles were a sample-barcoded 5' primer and a J-beta primer mix. TCRdb passed the 5' RACE reads through MiXCR, listing each CDR3 protein once. The sample comprises about 810,000 distinct CDR3 sequences, 36% of which are singletons, and 10% to 15% rests with the top ten. This clonotype was seen many times. Its antigen is not known. Trimming shortened V by 6 bases and J by 1 base, and 12 bases separated the two germline ends. The CDR3 extends over 14 amino acids. Specimen: blood. The receptor was isolated from a man aged 18 to 30 in good health. The chain joins TRBV12-3 or TRBV12-4 to TRBJ2-5; no clear D gene. CDR3 residues: CASSPRLVQETQYF. As DNA, the CDR3 is TGTGCCAGCAGCCCCCGTTTGGTCCAAGAGACCCAGTACTTC.